The rows below give T cell receptor beta chains drawn from one sample of a study of OX40 agonist ivuxolimab in advanced cancers. Using immunoSEQ multiplex PCR, the repertoire was profiled, and TCRdb retains in-frame clones only, with some absent. The sample carries 3,600 or so clones, over 70% recorded once. This specimen was CD4+ or CD8+ T cells sorted from blood, taken in a trial of the OX40 agonist ivuxolimab. These receptors originate from an adult with an advanced solid tumor such as melanoma, head and neck, liver or kidney cancer. The CDR3 runs from the conserved cysteine through the conserved F or W. A D gene is named only where the DNA matches it firmly. Clone size is stated in some rows and not others, as once, few, many or a class when expanded.

CDR3 DNA: TGTGCCAGCAGTGTGCCTGCGGGGCCACCTGGCTATGGCTACACCTTC
CDR3 protein: CASSVPAGPPGYGYTF
clone size: few
V gene: TRBV6-4
D gene: NA
J gene: TRBJ1-2

CDR3 DNA: TGTGCCAGTAGTATAGTAGCCTACGAGCAGTACTTC
CDR3 protein: CASSIVAYEQYF
clone size: NA
V gene: TRBV19
D gene: NA
J gene: TRBJ2-7

CDR3 DNA: TGTGCCTGGAGTAGGGACGCCGTCTCCTACGAGCAGTACTTC
CDR3 protein: CAWSRDAVSYEQYF
clone size: NA
V gene: TRBV30
D gene: NA
J gene: TRBJ2-7

CDR3 DNA: TGTGCCAGTAGTGCATCGACAGGGGGCTCCGGGACTGAAGCTTTCTTT
CDR3 protein: CASSASTGGSGTEAFF
clone size: NA
V gene: TRBV19
D gene: TRBD1
J gene: TRBJ1-1

CDR3 DNA: TGTGCCAGCAGTTTGGTAGGGACAGGGATGAATTCACCCCTCCACTTT
CDR3 protein: CASSLVGTGMNSPLHF
clone size: NA
V gene: TRBV28
D gene: TRBD1
J gene: TRBJ1-6

CDR3 DNA: TGCGCCAGCAGTGCAGGCACCGGGGAGCTGTTTTTT
CDR3 protein: CASSAGTGELFF
clone size: NA
V gene: TRBV10-2
D gene: NA
J gene: TRBJ2-2

CDR3 DNA: TGTGCCAGCAGCGGAGACAGGGAGGCCGGGGAGCTGTTTTTT
CDR3 protein: CASSGDREAGELFF
clone size: few
V gene: TRBV7-9
D gene: NA
J gene: TRBJ2-2

CDR3 DNA: TGTGCCAGCGGCACGGGGGGGCCAGATACGCAGTATTTT
CDR3 protein: CASGTGGPDTQYF
clone size: NA
V gene: TRBV6-5
D gene: TRBD2
J gene: TRBJ2-3

CDR3 DNA: TGTGCCAGCAGTTACGGGGGGACAGATACGCAGTATTTT
CDR3 protein: CASSYGGTDTQYF
clone size: NA
V gene: TRBV6-6
D gene: NA
J gene: TRBJ2-3

CDR3 DNA: TGTGCCAGCAGTTTCGACCTCGGCTACGAGCAGTACTTC
CDR3 protein: CASSFDLGYEQYF
clone size: NA
V gene: TRBV6-6
D gene: NA
J gene: TRBJ2-7

CDR3 DNA: TGCGCCAGCACCCCAAGCGGGGGGGCAGGGGAGACCCAGTACTTC
CDR3 protein: CASTPSGGAGETQYF
clone size: NA
V gene: TRBV5-1
D gene: TRBD2
J gene: TRBJ2-5

CDR3 DNA: TGTGCCAGCAGTTACTTGGGGAAGAGGGATGAAAAACTGTTTTTT
CDR3 protein: CASSYLGKRDEKLFF
clone size: NA
V gene: TRBV6-5
D gene: NA
J gene: TRBJ1-4

CDR3 DNA: TGCGCCAGCAGCTTGGGGGGACCGAGTACAACCTACGAGCAGTACTTC
CDR3 protein: CASSLGGPSTTYEQYF
clone size: NA
V gene: TRBV5-1
D gene: NA
J gene: TRBJ2-7

CDR3 DNA: TGCGCCAGCAGCCAAGATTTGGCAGGGGGCATTCGGCGCATAGGGGGCTACACCTTC
CDR3 protein: CASSQDLAGGIRRIGGYTF
clone size: NA
V gene: TRBV4-1
D gene: TRBD1
J gene: TRBJ1-2

CDR3 DNA: TGCAGCGTAGGAGGGATGAACACTGAAGCTTTCTTT
CDR3 protein: CSVGGMNTEAFF
clone size: NA
V gene: TRBV29-1
D gene: NA
J gene: TRBJ1-1

CDR3 DNA: TGTGCCTGGAGTCCCAAAACCCTCAGGGGATCTTTAGAGACCCAGTACTTC
CDR3 protein: CAWSPKTLRGSLETQYF
clone size: NA
V gene: TRBV30
D gene: NA
J gene: TRBJ2-5

CDR3 DNA: TGTGCCAGCAGCGTTGTGGGCCCCTACGAGCAGTACTTC
CDR3 protein: CASSVVGPYEQYF
clone size: NA
V gene: TRBV2
D gene: NA
J gene: TRBJ2-7

CDR3 DNA: TGTGCCAGCAGTGCATCCGGGACAGGTTTGGGCTACACCTTC
CDR3 protein: CASSASGTGLGYTF
clone size: NA
V gene: TRBV27
D gene: TRBD1
J gene: TRBJ1-2

CDR3 DNA: TGTGCCAGCAGTGTAGGGAAGGGCCGGCAGCCCCAGCATTTT
CDR3 protein: CASSVGKGRQPQHF
clone size: NA
V gene: TRBV2
D gene: NA
J gene: TRBJ1-5

CDR3 DNA: TGTGCCAGCAGCACCCAAGGTGAGGGATCCTACAATGAGCAGTTCTTC
CDR3 protein: CASSTQGEGSYNEQFF
clone size: many
V gene: TRBV11-2
D gene: NA
J gene: TRBJ2-1

CDR3 DNA: TGTGCCAGCAGCGTAGTAGAGGGGGCGAATTCACCCCTCCACTTT
CDR3 protein: CASSVVEGANSPLHF
clone size: NA
V gene: TRBV9
D gene: TRBD1
J gene: TRBJ1-6

CDR3 DNA: TGTGCCAGCAGCAAGACAGGGAATGCATACAATGAGCAGTTCTTC
CDR3 protein: CASSKTGNAYNEQFF
clone size: NA
V gene: TRBV7-9
D gene: TRBD1
J gene: TRBJ2-1

CDR3 DNA: TGTGCCAGCAGTGAGGACAGAAACTCTGGAAACACCATATATTTT
CDR3 protein: CASSEDRNSGNTIYF
clone size: large
V gene: TRBV6-4
D gene: NA
J gene: TRBJ1-3

CDR3 DNA: TGTGCCAGCAGCTTAGTTGGGGTCACAACTAATGAAAAACTGTTTTTT
CDR3 protein: CASSLVGVTTNEKLFF
clone size: hyperexpanded
V gene: TRBV7-9
D gene: NA
J gene: TRBJ1-4